The clone carrying this T cell receptor beta chain has at least ten counts. Its cognate antigen is unknown. At one end, the junction sequence differs from germline, possibly due to a read error. This specimen comes from a study of early T cells in non-severe SARS-CoV-2 infection. Study-level information: Chains stayed unpaired after sequencing of bulk RNA from unsorted whole blood.

Individual cDNA molecules carried attached unique molecular identifiers. TCRdb analysed the 5' RACE reads with MiXCR anew, one entry per CDR3 protein. Of more than 25,000 distinct CDR3 sequences listed, roughly 5.4% are singletons. Study conclusions and caveats: The study's VDJdb matching favored anti-spike CD8 responses and missed private and CD4 specificities.

The CDR3 runs 14 residues. Germline CDR1 and CDR2: SGHRS and YFSETQ. V gene TRBV5-1 combines with J gene TRBJ2-5; 8 nucleotides align to TRBD1. Sequences were obtained from whole blood. This clonotype originated in an adult who was a healthcare worker with PCR-confirmed SARS-CoV-2 infection or an uninfected control (not recorded which). CDR3 in amino acids: CASSPTGATKTPYF. For the CDR3, the DNA is TGCGCCAGCAGCCCGACAGGGGCCACGAAGACCCCGTACTTC.